The TCR beta chain described here comes from a study of T-cell reconstitution after alpha-beta-depleted transplantation in children. V dropped 4 bases and J dropped 6; count of bases not matched to a gene: 7. Looked up from germline, CDR1 is SGHRS and CDR2 is YFSETQ. This CDR3 comprises 14 residues. At least ten counts were recorded for this clonotype. Its target is not known. For TCRbeta, the library was prepared with unique molecular identifiers. Each CDR3 protein is one row after TCRdb ran MiXCR on the PCR reads. The repertoire holds 250,000 to 350,000 distinct CDR3 sequences, with about a quarter as singletons. Study results and limitations: At one year after transplant, newly produced T cells mostly accounted for T-cell counts and diversity. Alpha-beta T cells present about two months after transplant were reported to originate from several hundred expanded graft clones.

The chain couples TRBV5-1 to TRBJ2-1, with TRBD2 identical over 7 bases. The sequence was obtained from a male patient under 18 who had a stem cell transplant for acute lymphoblastic leukemia, so the T cells may come from the graft donor. Sequences were derived from PBMCs, mostly from graft donor cells, sampled 180 days after TCRalphabeta/CD19-depleted stem cell transplant. The DNA for the CDR3 is TGCGCCAGCAGCCGCACTAGCGCAACCAATGAGCAGTTCTTC. This gives the protein CASSRTSATNEQFF.